One TCR beta chain is described in this entry. The source of the sample is a study of CD8+CD57+ T cells in acquired aplastic anemia. All patients picked for sequencing had shown, by flow cytometry, an expansion of CD8+CD57+ cells. Germline CDR1 and CDR2: LNHDA and SQIVND (reference sequence). The CDR3 length is 11 residues. Trimming cost V 10 bases and J 0 bases, with 6 bases left between them. Profiles of TCR beta VDJ and CDR3 were generated from a genomic DNA template. One entry per CDR3 protein results from TCRdb running MiXCR on the reads. The sample contains some 180,000 distinct CDR3 sequences, nearly 65% of which appear only once.

The chain links TRBV19 to TRBJ1-1; D is unresolved. The source of this sequence is a human donor with aplastic anemia. Sequencing was done on a sample of sorted CD4+, CD8+, or CD8+CD57+ T cells (not recorded which) from PBMCs. CDR3 sequence: CAIVLNTEAFF. CDR3 bases: TGTGCCATTGTCCTGAACACTGAAGCTTTCTTT.